This TCR beta chain was found in a study of blood T cells in healthy people across ages. The table lists this clonotype with a few counts. Germline loops: CDR1 MDHEN, CDR2 SYDVKM. The CDR3 totals 14 residues. Trimming cost V 5 bases and J 6 bases; bases outside gene matches: 8. Sample-barcoded 5' priming and a J-beta primer mix drove a second PCR of 7 to 11 cycles. TCRdb reanalysed the 5' RACE reads using MiXCR and keeps one entry per CDR3 protein. The sample consists of more than 1.4 million distinct CDR3 sequences, roughly 45% of them appearing once. Isolated per sample were at least 6 million PBMCs.

The sample comprised blood. The origin of this receptor is a woman between 18 and 30 years old in good health. This chain uses TRBV28 with TRBJ2-7, with 9 bases that match TRBD2. As DNA, the CDR3 is TGTGCCAGCAGTCTGGGGCTAGCGGGGTTCGAGCAGTACTTC. It specifies CASSLGLAGFEQYF.